The present T cell receptor (beta chain) was sequenced within a study of T cell responses to AZD1222 COVID-19 vaccine. At the level of the study: Both about-4-week and about-12-week second-dose recipients were combined. Study-wide results and caveats: The sample set comprised mostly white British donors with more females, and clonal diversity was possibly underestimated. The peak T cell response came first, and repertoires were sampled only after it. Two AZD1222 administrations were followed by greater Spike-specific TCR breadth and depth.

Here immunoSEQ multiplex PCR was the method, and the copy in TCRdb shows in-frame clones only, minus some. The sample has around 120,000 clones, roughly 87% seen once. Trimming cost V 5 bases and J 0 bases; bases outside gene matches: 9. There are 17 residues in the CDR3. Germline V gene lookup returns CDR1 MDHEN and CDR2 SYDVKM. Remarks on this clone: The antigen is not known.

This TCR derives from an adult in good health. The chain has TRBV28 and TRBJ2-3; 9 nucleotides align to TRBD2. The sequencing used peripheral blood, collected on day 0 of AZD1222 vaccination. CDR3 DNA: TGTGCCAGCAGTCTCCGTTTAGCGGGAGATAGCACAGATACGCAGTATTTT. Residues: CASSLRLAGDSTDTQYF. The full variable domain, with the rest looked up from reference TRBV28 and TRBJ2-3, is DVKVTQSSRYLVKRTGEKVFLECVQDMDHENMFWYRQDPGLGLRLIYFSYDVKMKEKGDIPEGYSVSREKKERFSLILESASTNQTSMYLCASSLRLAGDSTDTQYFGPGTRLTVL.